This TCR beta chain came from a study of blood T cell repertoires in COVID-19. At the level of the study: Samples came from the United States, Italy and Spain, spanning acute and convalescent COVID-19. In each case, the material was cDNA or gDNA derived from T cells, B-cell-depleted T cells, or PBMCs.

This CDR3 region has 16 residues. V dropped 0 bases and J dropped 1; count of bases not matched to a gene: 2. Germline CDR1 reads SGHTA; CDR2 reads FQGNSA. In the original analysis: Reference gene primer amplification gave estimated nucleated cell counts. TCRdb keeps only in-frame clones here, not all; method: immunoSEQ multiplex PCR. V and J calls and clone size follow that table, whereas D and trimming were derived from the DNA. The table includes roughly 250,000 clones, approximately 83% detected once. Material for sequencing was peripheral blood. V usage is TRBV7-2 and J usage is TRBJ2-3; TRBD2 agrees at 9 bases. The source is a woman aged 50 to 65 with acute or convalescent COVID-19. The CDR3, as DNA: TGTGCCAGCAGCTTAGCGCCTAGCGGGGGCACAGATACGCAGTATTTT. Protein sequence: CASSLAPSGGTDTQYF.